The 21 T cell receptor beta chains below all came from one sample that was sequenced in a study of blood T cell repertoires in COVID-19. The data were produced by immunoSEQ multiplex PCR, yet TCRdb's version contains in-frame clones alone and is incomplete. The sample lists fewer than 150,000 clones, about 88% seen once, with roughly a tenth in the top ten. The sequenced sample was peripheral blood. The receptors shown here come from a man in his fifties with active or convalescent COVID-19.

This sequence joins TRBV28 and TRBJ2-1, with 10 bases lining up with TRBD2. The V gene end was trimmed by 5 bases and the J gene end by 5 bases; junction bases not matched to a gene: 18. CDR1 and CDR2 (germline): MDHEN, SYDVKM. The CDR3 totals 19 residues. The CDR3 sequence is CASSPAGTSVWSGDNEQFF. The CDR3 bases are TGTGCCAGCAGTCCGGCCGGGACTAGCGTTTGGTCGGGCGACAATGAGCAGTTCTTC.

This clone was detected once. The rearrangement links TRBV27 to TRBJ1-1; 7 bases map to TRBD1. In germline, CDR1 is MNHEY, CDR2 SMNVEV (reference sequence). After removal of 3 bases from V and 2 bases from J, the junction contained 9 bases not matched to a gene. The length of the CDR3 is 16 residues. As DNA, the CDR3 is TGTGCCAGCAGTTTGGTCTCAGGGGGTCCCAACACTGAAGCTTTCTTT. It codes for CASSLVSGGPNTEAFF.

The V and J genes are TRBV12-3 or TRBV12-4 and TRBJ2-1; 7 positions match TRBD1. With 6 bases clipped from V and 7 bases from J, the junction kept 3 bases outside the gene matches. The CDR3 has 12 amino acids. The CDR3, as DNA: TGTGCCAGCAGAAACAGGGGAAATGAGCAGTTCTTC. Translation: CASRNRGNEQFF.

V gene TRBV9 combines with J gene TRBJ1-1; TRBD1 aligns across 8 bases. From germline, CDR1 is SGDLS and CDR2 YYNGEE. The CDR3 is made up of 15 amino acids. V lost 0 bases to trimming and J lost 5 bases; unmatched junction nucleotides: 6. DNA for the CDR3: TGTGCCAGCAGCGTAGATGACGGACAGGGTACTGAAGCTTTCTTT. Amino acids: CASSVDDGQGTEAFF.

This clone has more than one count but fewer than ten. The V call is TRBV6-5, the J call TRBJ1-4; TRBD1 matches 9 bases. Unmatched junction bases numbered 6, after V lost 7 bases and J lost 6 bases. Germline loops: CDR1 MNHEY, CDR2 SVGAGI. This CDR3 has 14 amino acids. The CDR3 protein is CASTTQGAHEKLFF. The CDR3 coding sequence is TGTGCCAGCACCACACAGGGGGCGCATGAAAAACTGTTTTTT.

This clone was found once. V usage is TRBV5-4 and J usage is TRBJ1-1, with 9 bases aligning to TRBD1. Germline assignment: CDR1 SGHNT and CDR2 YYREEE (reference sequence). The CDR3 has 13 amino acids. The V segment lost 5 bases and the J segment 6 bases; nucleotides outside the gene matches: 5. In DNA, the CDR3 is TGTGCCAGCAGGCCGACAGGGGGGTCTGAAGCTTTCTTT. Amino acid sequence: CASRPTGGSEAFF.

This sequence joins TRBV18 and TRBJ1-4, with 11 positions matching TRBD1. CDR1 and CDR2 (germline): KGHSH, LQKENI. Trimming took 5 bases from V and 9 from J; bases not matched to a gene: 5. The length of the CDR3 is 14 residues. CDR3 region: CASSTGTGGQKLFF. In DNA form, the CDR3 reads TGTGCCAGCTCAACCGGGACAGGGGGACAAAAACTGTTTTTT.

This clone was detected only once. CDR3 in DNA: TGTGCCAGCAGTTTATCAGGGACAGGGTTGGTGTTCGGTGGCTACACCTTC. Amino acid sequence: CASSLSGTGLVFGGYTF. The genes are TRBV28 and TRBJ1-2, with 9 positions matching TRBD1. The CDR3 length is 17 residues. Germline CDR1 MDHEN, CDR2 SYDVKM. After removal of 1 base from V and 7 bases from J, the junction contained 13 bases not matched to a gene.

The J gene is TRBJ2-5, the V gene TRBV3-1 (or the pseudogene TRBV3-2), with 7 bases aligning to TRBD1. Germline-derived CDR1 and CDR2 are LGHDT and YNNKEL (reference sequence). CDR3 size: 15 residues. V lost 1 base, J lost 6 bases, and 8 bases stayed unmatched. CDR3 bases: TGTGCCAGCAGCCAAGGGGACAGAGCCTGGAAGACCCAGTACTTC. Its translation: CASSQGDRAWKTQYF.

This chain links TRBV10-3 with TRBJ1-1; 8 bases map to TRBD1. V lost 4 bases to trimming and J lost 5 bases; unmatched junction nucleotides: 0. The V gene's germline CDR1 is ENHRY and CDR2 SYGVKD. This CDR3 is built from 12 residues. CDR3 nucleotide sequence: TGTGCCATCAGTGGACAGGGGACTGAAGCTTTCTTT. This encodes CAISGQGTEAFF.

This chain connects TRBV6-5 to TRBJ2-7; a possible D gene is TRBD2 (5 bases). The CDR3 has 12 residues. Looked up from germline, CDR1 is MNHEY and CDR2 is SVGAGI. Trimming took off 11 bases at V and 4 bases at J, with 15 bases between the two ends. CDR3 residues: CAVGVRGYEQYF. For the CDR3, the DNA is TGTGCCGTCGGGGTCCGGGGATACGAGCAGTACTTC.

This chain uses TRBV5-6 with TRBJ1-4; possibly TRBD1 for D (6 bases). This CDR3 region has 13 residues. Germline V gives CDR1 SGHDT, CDR2 YYEEEE. With 5 bases removed from V and 5 bases from J, the gap between germline ends came to 10 bases. DNA for the CDR3: TGTGCCAGCAGAGGACAGCTCAATGAAAAACTGTTTTTT. Translation: CASRGQLNEKLFF.

The CDR3 here is CASSLGWRDTQYF. The CDR3, as DNA: TGTGCCAGCAGCTTAGGATGGCGGGATACGCAGTATTTT. The chain joins TRBV7-2 to TRBJ2-3; D is undetermined. There are 13 residues in the CDR3. Germline CDR1 reads SGHTA; CDR2 reads FQGNSA. V was pared by 1 base and J by 6 bases, with 8 bases between.

The chain couples TRBV10-3 to TRBJ2-7; 9 bases agree with TRBD1. Germline V lookup: CDR1 ENHRY, CDR2 SYGVKD. V lost 8 bases, J lost 1 base, and 6 bases stayed unmatched. This CDR3 spans 14 amino acids. The CDR3 DNA sequence: TGTGCCATCCCTGACAGGGGGTTATCCTACGAGCAGTACTTC. Protein sequence: CAIPDRGLSYEQYF.

The CDR3 nucleotides read TGTGCCAGCAGCCAGGACAGACTTATCTACGAGCAGTACTTC. It is translated as CASSQDRLIYEQYF. This chain links TRBV5-6 with TRBJ2-7; a weak D match, TRBD1 (6 bases). Trimming took 4 bases from V and 3 from J, leaving 14 bases between them. The CDR3 consists of 14 residues. The germline CDR1 and CDR2 sequences are SGHDT and YYEEEE.

The V gene is TRBV7-9, the J gene TRBJ2-1; TRBD2 matches at 9 bases. Germline V gene data show CDR1 as SEHNR and CDR2 as FQNEAQ (reference sequence). V was clipped by 5 bases and J by 13 bases; unmatched bases: 3. The CDR3 spans 11 residues. CDR3 sequence: CASSHSGSQFF. CDR3 coding DNA: TGTGCCAGCAGCCATAGCGGGAGTCAGTTCTTC. The variable domain in full, with the rest retrieved from reference TRBV7-9 and TRBJ2-1, is DTGVSQNPRHKITKRGQNVTFRCDPISEHNRLYWYRQTLGQGPEFLTYFQNEAQLEKSRLLSDRFSAERPKGSFSTLEIQRTEQGDSAMYLCASSHSGSQFFGPGTRLTVL.

The gene calls are TRBV28 and TRBJ1-2; TRBD1 aligns across 7 bases. Trimming cost V 6 bases and J 0 bases; bases outside gene matches: 4. CDR3 length: 14 amino acids. Germline-derived CDR1 and CDR2 are MDHEN and SYDVKM. CDR3: CASSRGQANYGYTF. The CDR3 coding sequence is TGTGCCAGCAGCCGTGGACAGGCTAACTATGGCTACACCTTC.

V and J are TRBV7-9 and TRBJ2-7; 8 bases align to TRBD2. With V trimmed by 5 bases and J by 2 bases, 11 bases remained unmatched. The CDR3 extends over 16 amino acids. Germline loops: CDR1 SEHNR, CDR2 FQNEAQ (reference sequence). The CDR3 coding sequence is TGTGCCAGCAGCCAACCCCTAAGCGGGAGAGCCTACGAGCAGTACTTC. Translation gives CASSQPLSGRAYEQYF.

The chain links TRBV19 to TRBJ2-1, with D perhaps TRBD1 (5 bases). The CDR3 extends over 18 amino acids. The germline V and J ends were trimmed by 1 base and 6 bases, with 22 bases remaining between them. Germline lookup yields CDR1 LNHDA and CDR2 SQIVND (reference sequence). CDR3 loop: CASSIGSGVTVSVNEQFF. CDR3 nucleotides: TGTGCCAGTAGTATAGGATCGGGTGTGACAGTCTCGGTCAATGAGCAGTTCTTC.

As to this clone: One end of the junction varies from germline; a read error may be responsible. The genes are TRBV7-8 and TRBJ2-4; 7 nucleotides line up with TRBD2. Looked up from germline, CDR1 is SGHVS and CDR2 is FQNEAQ. CDR3 size: 17 residues. CDR3 protein: CASSLAPGGVAKNIQYF. The CDR3 DNA reads as TGTGCCAGCAGCCTAGCCCCGGGAGGTGTGGCCAAAAACATTCAGTACTTC.

This rearrangement joins TRBV5-1 to TRBJ2-1, with 9 bases lining up with TRBD1. Per germline, CDR1 SGHRS and CDR2 YFSETQ. The V and J ends lost 0 bases and 6 bases, in that order; junction bases with no gene match: 4. CDR3 length equals 15 residues. CDR3 sequence (DNA): TGCGCCAGCAGCTTGGGGGACAGGGTTTCCAATGAGCAGTTCTTC. The encoded protein is CASSLGDRVSNEQFF.